The T cell receptor beta chain under discussion was sequenced for a study of blood T cell repertoires in COVID-19. Recruited during active infection, patients (from Seattle) were subsequently followed longitudinally. Data came from immunoSEQ multiplex PCR; TCRdb stores just in-frame clones and leaves some out. This sample has about 140,000 clones; less than 90% occur once, and the top ten carry approximately 2.5%. Per germline, CDR1 SGHTA and CDR2 FQGNSA. With 2 bases clipped from V and 5 bases from J, the junction kept 2 bases outside the gene matches. The CDR3 loop spans 13 amino acids. What was sequenced was peripheral blood. This chain uses TRBV7-2 with TRBJ1-1, with 7 positions matching TRBD1. This TCR derives from a human donor with COVID-19, enrolled during active disease. The donor label of this sample is uncertain. The CDR3 DNA reads as TGTGCCAGCAGCTTAACAGGGGAAACTGAAGCTTTCTTT. Encoded protein: CASSLTGETEAFF.